This T cell receptor (beta chain) was captured in a study of tumor and adjacent non-tumor tissue in lung cancer. At the level of the study: There were 12 adenocarcinoma, a couple of squamous cell carcinoma and 1 small cell lung cancer cases.

Trimming took 6 bases from V and 4 from J, leaving 10 bases between them. The CDR3 sequence is 13 residues long. About this clonotype: Its antigen is not identified.

Three rounds of nested PCR, following a modified ARM-PCR protocol, produced the TCRbeta library. A single record per CDR3 protein comes from TCRdb applying MiXCR to the multiplex PCR reads. This sample has under 150,000 distinct CDR3 sequences, with approximately 70% found just once. Regarding the study as a whole: Tumor TCR diversity, when higher, was linked to shorter survival. Top 100 clones took a larger repertoire share in normal lung. Significantly higher TCR diversity was found in tumor than normal lung.

The template was RNA from unsorted bulk tissue. Input material: lung tumor tissue. The chain couples TRBV12-3 or TRBV12-4 to TRBJ1-5; D unresolved. This TCR was recovered from a man aged 55 to 70 with small cell lung cancer. This CDR3 reads CASSLRRNQPQHF. CDR3 nucleotides: TGTGCCAGCAGCTTGCGACGGAATCAGCCCCAGCATTTT.